The 32 T cell receptor beta chains reported below all come from one sample, sequenced in a study of low-dose radiotherapy and immunotherapy resistance in tumors. This sample's time point: before trial treatment. Priming of first-strand cDNA relied on TRAV- and TRBV-specific primers (covering alpha and beta chains). TCRs were put through 20 to 25 PCR cycles of amplification with Phusion. A constant-region primer and the V-primer adapter served as the primer pair. MiXCR, run by TCRdb on the reads, gives a single entry per CDR3 protein. Of 55,000 to 65,000 distinct CDR3 sequences listed, more than 20% were seen once; the top ten hold 6.6%. The specimen was PBMCs, collected before treatment. These TCRs come from a male donor with rectosigmoid adenocarcinoma.

This clonotype occurred many times. The CDR3 region has the DNA TGCAGTGCTATCGGGTTGGCGAGTTTGGGAAATGAGCAGTTCTTC. It encodes CSAIGLASLGNEQFF. J is TRBJ2-1 and V is TRBV20-1; D remains unclear. V lost 4 bases and J 7 bases, leaving 20 bases between the germline ends. CDR1 is DFQATT and CDR2 is SNEGSKA in the germline V gene (reference sequence). The CDR3 spans 15 residues.

As concerns this clonotype: The limits of the CDR3 on the DNA are not certain, so only TCRdb's listed CDR3 is given. J is TRBJ2-2 and V is TRBV28; the table's D call of TRBD1 was not tested on the DNA. Counting both end residues, the CDR3 totals 17 amino acids. CDR1 is MDHEN and CDR2 is SYDVKM in the germline V gene. The CDR3 sequence: CASSLPPARTGELFFFF.

This clonotype was detected many times. The rearrangement uses TRBV5-1 and TRBJ1-1; D uncertain. Trimming shortened V by 0 bases and J by 1 base, and 10 bases separated the two germline ends. CDR1 and CDR2 (germline): SGHRS, YFSETQ. This CDR3 is built from 15 residues. Here the CDR3 DNA reads TGCGCCAGCAGCTTGGCCGGGCGGGGGAACACTGAAGCTTTCTTT. This codes for CASSLAGRGNTEAFF.

This clonotype was seen a few times. The V gene is TRBV5-4, the J gene TRBJ2-3; TRBD1 might be the D (5 bases). Deletions cut 3 bases from V and 1 base from J, with 9 bases between. The CDR3 runs to 14 residues. Germline CDR1 SGHNT, CDR2 YYREEE (reference sequence). Here the CDR3 reads CASSSQGGTDTQYF. CDR3 coding DNA: TGTGCCAGCAGCTCTCAAGGGGGCACAGATACGCAGTATTTT. Based on the CDR3 plus reference TRBV5-4 and TRBJ2-3, the full variable domain is ETGVTQSPTHLIKTRGQQVTLRCSSQSGHNTVSWYQQALGQGPQFIFQYYREEENGRGNFPPRFSGLQFPNYSSELNVNALELDDSALYLCASSSQGGTDTQYFGPGTRLTVL.

This clonotype was counted many times. The gene calls are TRBV7-9 and TRBJ2-1; D possibly corresponds to TRBD2 (6 bases). The V and J ends lost 4 bases and 6 bases respectively, with 13 bases between them. The V gene's germline CDR1 is SEHNR and CDR2 FQNEAQ (reference sequence). The CDR3 runs to 14 residues. The CDR3 region has the DNA TGTGCCAGCAGCTCGGTGCTAGCGAGCAATGAGCAGTTCTTC. Residues: CASSSVLASNEQFF. The variable domain in full, with the rest retrieved from reference TRBV7-9 and TRBJ2-1, is DTGVSQNPRHKITKRGQNVTFRCDPISEHNRLYWYRQTLGQGPEFLTYFQNEAQLEKSRLLSDRFSAERPKGSFSTLEIQRTEQGDSAMYLCASSSVLASNEQFFGPGTRLTVL.

This clonotype has more than one count but fewer than ten. The V gene is TRBV6-1, the J gene TRBJ1-1, with a tentative D call TRBD1 (5 bases). The ends were cut back, 3 bases at V and 1 base at J, with 12 bases in the middle. The germline CDR1 and CDR2 sequences are MNHNS and SASEGT. The CDR3 runs to 15 residues. The CDR3, as DNA: TGTGCCAGCAGTGATGGGGACTGGACGAACACTGAAGCTTTCTTT. Residues: CASSDGDWTNTEAFF.

The chain joins TRBV29-1 to TRBJ2-5; a possible D gene is TRBD1 (6 bases). Trimming shortened V by 7 bases and J by 4 bases, and 13 bases separated the two germline ends. CDR3 length: 12 residues. Germline assignment: CDR1 SQVTM and CDR2 ANQGSEA. The CDR3 coding sequence is TGCAGCGCCCGGGCGACAGGAGAGACCCAGTACTTC. As protein: CSARATGETQYF.

This clonotype was seen many times. The chain links TRBV28 to TRBJ2-7; D gene ambiguous. Germline V gene sequence: CDR1 MDHEN, CDR2 SYDVKM. The length of the CDR3 is 12 residues. Trimming stripped 5 bases from V and 2 bases from J, with 7 bases between. Here the CDR3 reads CASSPTTYEQYF. The CDR3 nucleotides read TGTGCCAGCAGTCCGACAACCTACGAGCAGTACTTC.

This clonotype was recorded many times. V is TRBV5-1 and J is TRBJ2-3, with D hard to call. CDR3 length equals 14 residues. V lost 0 bases and J 2 bases, leaving 7 bases between the germline ends. CDR1 and CDR2 (germline): SGHRS, YFSETQ. CDR3 sequence (DNA): TGCGCCAGCAGCTTGGTTCCGCTCACAGATACGCAGTATTTT. Residues: CASSLVPLTDTQYF.

This clonotype showed up many times. The CDR3 is CASSWGRASEATQYF. Written as DNA, the CDR3 is TGTGCCAGTAGTTGGGGCCGGGCCTCTGAGGCTACGCAGTATTTT. This sequence joins TRBV19 and TRBJ2-3; D is possibly TRBD1 (5 bases). This CDR3 has 15 residues. V lost 5 bases to trimming and J lost 8 bases, with 20 bases between them. Germline V CDR1 and CDR2: LNHDA, SQIVND (reference sequence).

V usage is TRBV14 and J usage is TRBJ2-7; D call uncertain. Trimming shortened V by 3 bases and J by 6 bases, and 12 bases separated the two germline ends. The CDR3 has 13 amino acids. Germline V gene lookup returns CDR1 SGHDN and CDR2 FVKESK. CDR3 protein: CASSHMSVREQYF. In DNA form, the CDR3 reads TGTGCCAGCAGCCACATGTCGGTCCGCGAGCAGTACTTC.

The chain couples TRBV7-9 to TRBJ2-7; D remains ambiguous. Germline CDR1 is SEHNR and CDR2 is FQNEAQ (reference sequence). Trimming removed 1 base at V and 3 bases at J, with 7 bases between. The CDR3 is made up of 13 amino acids. The CDR3 DNA reads TGTGCCAGCAGCTTAGAGTGGGGCTACGAGCAGTACTTC. The encoded protein is CASSLEWGYEQYF. The full variable domain, completed using reference TRBV7-9 and TRBJ2-7, is DTGVSQNPRHKITKRGQNVTFRCDPISEHNRLYWYRQTLGQGPEFLTYFQNEAQLEKSRLLSDRFSAERPKGSFSTLEIQRTEQGDSAMYLCASSLEWGYEQYFGPGTRLTVT.

This clonotype showed up many times. V is TRBV7-2 and J is TRBJ2-7, with D unresolved. Germline CDR1 is SGHTA and CDR2 is FQGNSA. V was trimmed by 6 bases and J by 5 bases, leaving 11 bases between them. There are 12 residues in the CDR3. CDR3 residues: CASSFGFNEQYF. The CDR3 coding sequence is TGTGCCAGCAGTTTCGGGTTCAACGAGCAGTACTTC.

Ten or more counts support this clonotype. This rearrangement joins TRBV2 to TRBJ2-3; 13 nucleotides agree with TRBD2. V trimming: 2 bases; J trimming: 2 bases; junction bases outside the gene matches: 7. Germline V gene data show CDR1 as SNHLY and CDR2 as FYNNEI. CDR3 length equals 18 residues. The DNA of the CDR3 is TGTGCCAGCAGTGAATGGGGACTAGCGGGGTATCTCACAGATACGCAGTATTTT. It is translated as CASSEWGLAGYLTDTQYF.

This clonotype was seen at least ten times. J is TRBJ2-7 and V is TRBV11-2; TRBD1 is a possible D gene (6 bases). Trimming cost V 5 bases and J 9 bases, with 23 bases left between them. From germline, CDR1 is SGHAT and CDR2 FQNNGV. The CDR3 has 15 residues. The chain's CDR3 is CASSGPGQQFIRQYF. The CDR3, as DNA: TGTGCCAGCAGCGGTCCCGGACAGCAATTCATTCGGCAGTACTTC. Drawing the rest from reference TRBV11-2 and TRBJ2-7, the complete variable domain is EAGVAQSPRYKIIEKRQSVAFWCNPISGHATLYWYQQILGQGPKLLIQFQNNGVVDDSQLPKDRFSAERLKGVDSTLKIQPAKLEDSAVYLCASSGPGQQFIRQYFGPGTRLTVT.

This clonotype was seen a handful of times. The chain has TRBV18 and TRBJ2-1; 14 positions agree with TRBD2. Germline trimming cut 3 bases from V and 7 bases from J; bases unmatched to any gene: 2. CDR3 length equals 15 residues. The germline V gene encodes CDR1 KGHSH and CDR2 LQKENI. CDR3: CASSPRTSGGNEQFF. CDR3 DNA: TGTGCCAGCTCACCGAGGACTAGCGGGGGGAATGAGCAGTTCTTC.

The gene calls are TRBV18 and TRBJ2-1; 7 nucleotides line up with TRBD1. This CDR3 spans 14 amino acids. Germline V gives CDR1 KGHSH, CDR2 LQKENI. V dropped 6 bases and J dropped 5; count of bases not matched to a gene: 7. Here the CDR3 DNA reads TGTGCCAGCTCGGTCGACAGGGTAGACAATGAGCAGTTCTTC. Its translation: CASSVDRVDNEQFF.

This clonotype was seen many times. The chain joins TRBV28 to TRBJ2-3, with 11 bases matching TRBD2. The CDR3 contains 15 residues. Germline V CDR1 and CDR2: MDHEN, SYDVKM. V trimming: 7 bases; J trimming: 2 bases; junction bases outside the gene matches: 5. CDR3 sequence: CASTSGRKLTDTQYF. The CDR3 DNA is TGTGCCAGCACTAGCGGGAGGAAGCTCACAGATACGCAGTATTTT.

This clonotype occurred many times. The chain combines TRBV20-1 with TRBJ2-1; TRBD2 matches 14 bases. Germline V gene lookup returns CDR1 DFQATT and CDR2 SNEGSKA (reference sequence). The CDR3 totals 14 residues. V lost 6 bases, J lost 7 bases, and 5 bases stayed unmatched. DNA of the CDR3: TGCAGTGCCCCGACTAGCGGGAGGGGAAATGAGCAGTTCTTC. Translation: CSAPTSGRGNEQFF.

Ten or more counts support this clonotype. The chain couples TRBV19 to TRBJ1-1; unclear D gene. Germline assignment: CDR1 LNHDA and CDR2 SQIVND (reference sequence). The CDR3 totals 12 residues. Trimming took off 3 bases at V and 10 bases at J, with 12 bases between the two ends. CDR3 DNA sequence: TGTGCCAGTAGTATGCGACGCGGGGTAGCTTTCTTT. Translating gives CASSMRRGVAFF.

There are many counts of this clonotype. This chain uses TRBV5-1 with TRBJ2-5; possibly TRBD1 for D (5 bases). Trimming removed 2 bases from V and 1 base from J, with 12 bases in between. From germline, CDR1 is SGHRS and CDR2 YFSETQ. This CDR3 comprises 15 residues. CDR3 sequence (DNA): TGCGCCAGCAGCTTCAGGGTAAACCGCCAAGAGACCCAGTACTTC. This sequence encodes CASSFRVNRQETQYF.

This clonotype has ten or more counts. V and J are TRBV29-1 and TRBJ2-5; D unresolved. Germline V gene lookup returns CDR1 SQVTM and CDR2 ANQGSEA. V lost 4 bases and J lost 4, with 10 bases in between. This CDR3 is 12 amino acids long. The CDR3 protein is CSVGGLGETQYF. The CDR3 DNA sequence: TGCAGCGTTGGCGGTTTAGGAGAGACCCAGTACTTC.

With respect to this clonotype: A far larger clone differs by one base, so this is likely a read error. The gene calls are TRBV11-2 and TRBJ2-5; no firm D call. The CDR3 runs to 12 residues. Between the trimmed V and J ends, which lost 1 base and 11 bases, there was a span of 11 bases. From germline, CDR1 is SGHAT and CDR2 FQNNGV. The CDR3 region is CASSLARNEQYF. The CDR3 bases are TGTGCCAGCAGCTTAGCGAGGAATGAGCAGTACTTC.

This clonotype appeared many times. This chain links TRBV4-3 with TRBJ2-7, with 8 bases that match TRBD2. Germline-derived CDR1 and CDR2 are LGHNA and YSLEER. This CDR3 region has 14 residues. The junction had 6 bases not matched to a gene; V was cut back by 4 bases and J by 4 bases. CDR3 region: CASSPTSAGYEQYF. In nucleotides, the CDR3 is TGCGCCAGCAGCCCGACTAGCGCGGGGTACGAGCAGTACTTC.

A note on this clonotype: This likely stems from a read error, as it lies one base from a far larger clone. CDR3 sequence reads: CASSLKKDEQFF. CDR3 coding DNA: TGTGCCAGCAGTTTAAAGAAGGACGAGCAGTTCTTC. The chain recombines TRBV12-3 or TRBV12-4 with TRBJ2-1; no reliable D call. The CDR3 runs to 12 residues. Trimming removed 2 bases at V and 10 bases at J, with 9 bases between.

In this sample, this clonotype turned up many times. The chain has TRBV5-1 and TRBJ2-5; no clear D. The length of the CDR3 is 13 residues. Trimming removed 4 bases from V and 0 bases from J, with 7 bases in between. Germline V lookup: CDR1 SGHRS, CDR2 YFSETQ. CDR3 amino acids: CASSKQNQETQYF. CDR3 DNA sequence: TGCGCCAGCAGCAAACAGAACCAAGAGACCCAGTACTTC.

This clonotype was picked up a small number of times. This chain connects TRBV29-1 to TRBJ1-2; 7 nucleotides match TRBD1. The CDR3 has 12 residues. From germline, CDR1 is SQVTM and CDR2 ANQGSEA. V shed 1 base and J 7 bases; nucleotides not matched to a gene: 3. This CDR3 is CSVEVSGGGYTF. CDR3 nucleotides: TGCAGCGTTGAAGTTTCAGGGGGTGGCTACACCTTC.

This clonotype showed up many times. The chain couples TRBV29-1 to TRBJ2-1; perhaps D is TRBD1 or TRBD2 (5 bases each). V lost 0 bases to trimming and J lost 10 bases, with 25 bases between them. CDR3 length equals 17 residues. Germline assignment: CDR1 SQVTM and CDR2 ANQGSEA. The CDR3 here is CSVEDLGTGTFSGEQFF. The CDR3 coding sequence is TGCAGCGTTGAAGATCTAGGCACCGGGACCTTCTCGGGGGAGCAGTTCTTC.

This clonotype came up many times. The chain has TRBV10-3 and TRBJ2-6; D unclear. Trimming stripped 6 bases from V and 4 bases from J, with 13 bases between. The CDR3 contains 15 residues. Looked up from germline, CDR1 is ENHRY and CDR2 is SYGVKD. The CDR3 loop is CAISTLVGGANVLTF. The CDR3 nucleotides read TGTGCCATCAGCACCCTTGTAGGAGGGGCCAACGTCCTGACTTTC.

This clonotype was recorded at least ten times. This chain joins TRBV20-1 and TRBJ1-4, with 7 bases lining up with TRBD1. The V gene end was trimmed by 3 bases and the J gene end by 4 bases; junction bases not matched to a gene: 5. The germline CDR1 and CDR2 sequences are DFQATT and SNEGSKA (reference sequence). The CDR3 is 14 residues long. CDR3 DNA: TGCAGTGCTAGCCTACAGGGGCTTAATGAAAAACTGTTTTTT. It yields the protein CSASLQGLNEKLFF.

There are many counts of this clonotype. J is TRBJ2-2 and V is TRBV18, with D perhaps given as TRBD1 or TRBD2 (5 bases each). Germline V gene lookup returns CDR1 KGHSH and CDR2 LQKENI. The length of the CDR3 is 14 residues. The V end was cut by 3 bases, the J end by 8 bases, with 13 bases between. Here the CDR3 DNA reads TGTGCCAGCTCACCGCAGGGAGCGAATGGGGAGCTGTTTTTT. Translation gives CASSPQGANGELFF.

A few counts support this clonotype. This chain uses TRBV6-2 or TRBV6-3 with TRBJ2-1, with D uncertain. Germline assignment: CDR1 MNHEY and CDR2 SVGEGT. The CDR3 has 14 amino acids. Trimming removed 7 bases from V and 1 base from J, with 11 bases in between. The CDR3 sequence: CASKPNLSYNEQFF. For the CDR3, the DNA is TGTGCCAGCAAGCCCAACCTTTCCTACAATGAGCAGTTCTTC.